What follows are 32 T cell receptor beta chains derived from one specimen sequenced in a study of control samples from healthy donors and cancer patients. Clones were read by immunoSEQ multiplex PCR, and TCRdb kept only the in-frame ones, dropping some. The repertoire holds 100,000 to 150,000 clones, with more than 80% as singletons. The sequenced material came from blood. All receptors derive from a young man in good health.

This chain joins TRBV6-5 and TRBJ1-5; no firm D call. The CDR3 contains 15 residues. The germline gives CDR1 MNHEY, CDR2 SVGAGI. The V end lost 4 bases, the J end lost 1 base, and 11 bases lay between the germline ends. This CDR3 is CASSLGPPSNQPQHF. The CDR3 nucleotides read TGTGCCAGCAGTTTAGGACCCCCAAGCAATCAGCCCCAGCATTTT.

CDR3 coding DNA: TGCGCCAGCACCTCGGACAGGGCGGGCGCCTATAATTCACCCCTCCACTTT. It yields the protein CASTSDRAGAYNSPLHF. The V gene is TRBV5-1, the J gene TRBJ1-6, with 8 bases lining up with TRBD1. This CDR3 has 17 amino acids. With 6 bases clipped from V and 2 bases from J, the junction kept 10 bases outside the gene matches. Germline V gene lookup returns CDR1 SGHRS and CDR2 YFSETQ.

The chain uses TRBV2 and TRBJ2-1, with a tentative D call TRBD1 (6 bases). V dropped 8 bases and J dropped 5 bases, with 16 bases sitting between them. Germline V lookup: CDR1 SNHLY, CDR2 FYNNEI. The CDR3 consists of 14 residues. Here the CDR3 DNA reads TGTGCCAGCCGACTTGACAGGTACGACAATGAGCAGTTCTTC. Its protein is CASRLDRYDNEQFF.

J is TRBJ2-1 and V is TRBV27; 9 bases are a match to TRBD2. This CDR3 is built from 16 residues. Germline-derived CDR1 and CDR2 are MNHEY and SMNVEV (reference sequence). V lost 4 bases, J lost 8 bases, and 12 bases stayed unmatched. The CDR3 loop reads CASSWNFQAGGHEQFF. The CDR3 region has the DNA TGTGCCAGCAGTTGGAATTTTCAAGCGGGAGGCCATGAGCAGTTCTTC.

This clone has just a few counts. The chain is built from TRBV4-3 and TRBJ1-1; no reliable D call. In germline, CDR1 is LGHNA, CDR2 YSLEER. This CDR3 spans 20 amino acids. V shed 0 bases and J shed 1 base, with 24 bases lying between them. CDR3 nucleotide sequence: TGCGCCAGCAGCCAAGATAACTGGACCCTAAGTTCTCCCAGGAACACTGAAGCTTTCTTT. Translated, it gives CASSQDNWTLSSPRNTEAFF.

The J gene is TRBJ2-1, the V gene TRBV9, with unresolved D. The germline V gene encodes CDR1 SGDLS and CDR2 YYNGEE. CDR3 length: 15 amino acids. V lost 4 bases and J lost 0, with 11 bases in between. CDR3 DNA: TGTGCCAGCAGCCCCCCAGGTAGCTCCTACAATGAGCAGTTCTTC. Encoded protein: CASSPPGSSYNEQFF. The full variable domain, completed using reference TRBV9 and TRBJ2-1, is DSGVTQTPKHLITATGQRVTLRCSPRSGDLSVYWYQQSLDQGLQFLIQYYNGEERAKGNILERFSAQQFPDLHSELNLSSLELGDSALYFCASSPPGSSYNEQFFGPGTRLTVL.

The V call is TRBV19, the J call TRBJ1-4; TRBD1 matches 8 bases. Germline V gives CDR1 LNHDA, CDR2 SQIVND (reference sequence). J was trimmed by 8 bases and V by 3 bases; bases with no gene match: 8. CDR3 size: 15 residues. This CDR3 reads CASSIFGQGQEKLFF. The CDR3 DNA sequence: TGTGCCAGTAGTATCTTTGGACAGGGTCAGGAAAAACTGTTTTTT.

In this sample, this clone turned up a few times. V usage is TRBV7-9 and J usage is TRBJ1-2; possibly TRBD1 for D (6 bases). The germline V gene has CDR1 SEHNR and CDR2 FQNEAQ (reference sequence). This CDR3 is 13 amino acids long. V gave up 7 bases and J gave up 8 bases, with 17 bases separating them. Here the CDR3 DNA reads TGTGCCAGCACCCAGGGGACCACGTGGGGCTACACCTTC. Translated, it gives CASTQGTTWGYTF.

The gene calls are TRBV14 and TRBJ2-7; tentative D call: TRBD2 (5 bases). This CDR3 contains 13 residues. V was pared by 1 base and J by 7 bases, with 11 bases between. CDR1 SGHDN and CDR2 FVKESK come from the germline V gene. CDR3 nucleotides: TGTGCCAGCAGCCAAGGGCGGTCGGGGGAGCAGTACTTC. It yields the protein CASSQGRSGEQYF.

Of note for this clone: At the DNA level, this CDR3 is encoded by other sequences in the same sample as well. The chain has TRBV19 and TRBJ2-1; D gene ambiguous. This CDR3 is 14 amino acids long. Germline values: CDR1 LNHDA, CDR2 SQIVND (reference sequence). The V gene lost 3 bases and the J gene lost 0 bases, with 6 bases spanning the gap. CDR3 coding DNA: TGTGCCAGTAGTATTGACGGCTCCTACAATGAGCAGTTCTTC. Translated, it gives CASSIDGSYNEQFF.

The rearrangement joins TRBV3-1 (or the pseudogene TRBV3-2) to TRBJ2-3; D unclear. In germline, CDR1 is LGHDT, CDR2 YNNKEL (reference sequence). The CDR3 sequence is 16 residues long. Trimming cost V 4 bases and J 6 bases, with 20 bases left between them. DNA of the CDR3: TGTGCCAGCAGCCCGGATCGTGGGTATACGTCCGATACGCAGTATTTT. The encoded protein is CASSPDRGYTSDTQYF.

The chain carries TRBV6-6 and TRBJ2-1; D is uncertain. Germline V gene sequence: CDR1 MNHNY, CDR2 SVGAGI (reference sequence). The CDR3 totals 11 residues. V lost 5 bases, J lost 10 bases, and 9 bases lay in between. In DNA form, the CDR3 reads TGTGCCAGCAGTACGACCCTGGAGCAGTTCTTC. Translating it yields CASSTTLEQFF.

The chain is built from TRBV29-1 and TRBJ2-7, with D possibly TRBD2 on 6 matching bases. Trimming cost V 4 bases and J 2 bases, with 12 bases left between them. Germline V gene sequence: CDR1 SQVTM, CDR2 ANQGSEA. The CDR3 runs 13 residues. The CDR3 reads CSVVPPGAYEQYF. Here the CDR3 DNA reads TGCAGCGTTGTCCCTCCGGGGGCCTACGAGCAGTACTTC.

The V and J genes are TRBV4-1 and TRBJ1-6; a possible D gene is TRBD1 (5 bases). This CDR3 is built from 14 residues. CDR1 is MGHRA and CDR2 is YSYEKL in the germline V gene. The V and J ends lost 0 bases and 10 bases respectively, with 10 bases between them. This chain's CDR3 is CASSQDVRDSPLHF. The DNA of the CDR3 is TGCGCCAGCAGCCAAGATGTCCGGGACTCACCCCTCCACTTT.

The V and J genes are TRBV27 and TRBJ2-7, with 7 nucleotides matching TRBD1. Germline assignment: CDR1 MNHEY and CDR2 SMNVEV (reference sequence). With 0 bases clipped from V and 1 base from J, the junction kept 3 bases outside the gene matches. The CDR3 covers 15 residues. The CDR3 coding sequence is TGTGCCAGCAGTTTATCGGGACAGTGTTCCTACGAGCAGTACGTC. The encoded protein is CASSLSGQCSYEQYV.

This clone appeared once. This chain connects TRBV21-1 to TRBJ1-5; the table's TRBD1 call for D was not verified on the DNA. TRBV21-1 is a recognized pseudogene. The CDR3 totals 15 residues. In DNA, the CDR3 is TGTGCCAGCAGCAAAGGGTTACAGGTGTTACTTCCCCAGCATTTT. It is translated as CASSKGLQVLLPQHF.

V usage is TRBV29-1 and J usage is TRBJ2-3; no reliable D call. Germline loops: CDR1 SQVTM, CDR2 ANQGSEA. The germline V and J ends were trimmed by 3 bases and 2 bases, with 12 bases remaining between them. The CDR3 contains 14 residues. CDR3 loop: CSVDRVGLTDTQYF. CDR3 coding DNA: TGCAGCGTTGACAGAGTCGGCCTCACAGATACGCAGTATTTT.

The gene calls are TRBV7-8 and TRBJ1-1; no reliable D call. The CDR3 sequence is 14 residues long. Germline-derived CDR1 and CDR2 are SGHVS and FQNEAQ. V dropped 6 bases and J dropped 0 bases, with 11 bases sitting between them. In DNA, the CDR3 is TGTGCCAGCAGTTTACAGTTCATGAACACTGAAGCTTTCTTT. This codes for CASSLQFMNTEAFF.

The chain joins TRBV3-1 (or the pseudogene TRBV3-2) to TRBJ1-1, with D perhaps TRBD1 (6 bases). The CDR3 totals 14 residues. V lost 4 bases and J lost 3, with 12 bases in between. The germline V gene has CDR1 LGHDT and CDR2 YNNKEL (reference sequence). The CDR3 DNA sequence: TGTGCCAGCAGCCCATGGGGGGCGGACACTGAAGCTTTCTTT. Encoded protein: CASSPWGADTEAFF.

The chain employs TRBV27 and TRBJ1-5; D gene uncertain. Germline CDR1 is MNHEY and CDR2 is SMNVEV (reference sequence). The CDR3 spans 13 residues. V was cut by 3 bases and J by 4 bases, with 7 bases left in between. The CDR3 is CASSFGINQPQHF. The CDR3 DNA reads TGTGCCAGCAGTTTCGGTATAAATCAGCCCCAGCATTTT.

This chain joins TRBV2 and TRBJ2-7, with D possibly matching TRBD1 (5 bases). Germline V gene sequence: CDR1 SNHLY, CDR2 FYNNEI. The CDR3 runs to 14 residues. V gave up 6 bases and J gave up 7 bases, with 19 bases separating them. The CDR3 sequence: CASSVAGADGEQYF. The CDR3 DNA is TGTGCCAGCAGCGTAGCTGGGGCCGACGGGGAGCAGTACTTC.

The J gene is TRBJ2-5, the V gene TRBV7-6; the D gene is possibly TRBD2 (6 bases). The CDR3 has 14 amino acids. Germline V gives CDR1 SGHVS, CDR2 FNYEAQ. Trimming pared 5 bases from V and 5 bases from J, leaving 15 bases between. This CDR3 reads CASSATTGGETQYF. The CDR3 nucleotides read TGTGCCAGCAGCGCGACGACCGGAGGGGAGACCCAGTACTTC.

The CDR3 DNA sequence: TGTGCCAGCAGCTTAAATCCCCTCTCCTACGAGCAGTACGTC. This sequence encodes CASSLNPLSYEQYV. V gene TRBV11-3 combines with J gene TRBJ2-7; D remains ambiguous. Germline CDR1 and CDR2: SGHNT and YENEEA. Trimming took off 2 bases at V and 0 bases at J, with 8 bases between the two ends. CDR3 length equals 14 residues.

CDR3 coding DNA: TGTGCCAGCAGTTACGGTAGTTCTAACTCCTACGAGCAGTACTTC. As protein: CASSYGSSNSYEQYF. This rearrangement joins TRBV6-5 to TRBJ2-7; no clear D gene. V was clipped by 2 bases and J by 0 bases, with 11 bases between them. The CDR3 totals 15 residues. CDR1 is MNHEY and CDR2 is SVGAGI in the germline V gene.

V and J are TRBV7-9 and TRBJ2-3; 9 bases fit TRBD1. The CDR3 has 14 amino acids. Germline CDR1 is SEHNR and CDR2 is FQNEAQ (reference sequence). V lost 5 bases, J lost 5 bases, and 5 bases stayed unmatched. The CDR3 DNA sequence: TGTGCCAGCAGCCTGGGACAGGGTAGAGATACGCAGTATTTT. Amino acid sequence: CASSLGQGRDTQYF.

This sequence joins TRBV7-8 and TRBJ1-3, with unresolved D. Trimming cost V 1 base and J 0 bases, with 7 bases left between them. The germline V gene has CDR1 SGHVS and CDR2 FQNEAQ. The CDR3 covers 15 residues. CDR3 sequence (DNA): TGTGCCAGCAGCTTAGAAGGCTTCTCTGGAAACACCATATATTTT. This gives the protein CASSLEGFSGNTIYF.

The CDR3 here is CASSHTFGLAGENEQFF. In DNA, the CDR3 is TGCGCCAGCAGCCATACTTTCGGACTAGCGGGAGAAAATGAGCAGTTCTTC. The J gene is TRBJ2-1, the V gene TRBV4-3; 13 bases are a match to TRBD2. The CDR3 has 17 residues. The V gene's germline CDR1 is LGHNA and CDR2 YSLEER. J was trimmed by 7 bases and V by 3 bases; bases with no gene match: 9.

The chain has TRBV24-1 and TRBJ2-2, with a tentative D call TRBD2 (6 bases). The germline CDR1 and CDR2 sequences are KGHDR and SFDVKD. V lost 5 bases and J lost 3, with 18 bases in between. The CDR3 runs 17 residues. CDR3 nucleotides: TGTGCCACCAGTGCCCTGCGGGGTAGCGGCCACACCGGGGAGCTGTTTTTT. It specifies CATSALRGSGHTGELFF.

V gene TRBV18 combines with J gene TRBJ1-1; TRBD1 might be the D (6 bases). Germline-derived CDR1 and CDR2 are KGHSH and LQKENI. There are 16 residues in the CDR3. Trimming left V 0 bases short and J 0 bases short, with 11 bases between. CDR3 loop: CASSPPTGVMNTEAFF. CDR3 nucleotide sequence: TGTGCCAGCTCACCACCGACAGGAGTCATGAACACTGAAGCTTTCTTT.

This chain connects TRBV27 to TRBJ2-7; a possible D gene is TRBD2 (6 bases). CDR3 size: 14 residues. CDR1 is MNHEY and CDR2 is SMNVEV in the germline V gene (reference sequence). V was shortened by 5 bases and J by 5 bases, with 16 bases between the two germline ends. CDR3 region: CASSGVGGAHEQYF. CDR3 nucleotide sequence: TGTGCCAGCAGTGGGGTGGGCGGGGCCCACGAGCAGTACTTC.

In the case of this clone: In the same sample, other DNA sequences code for this CDR3. The rearrangement joins TRBV3-1 (or the pseudogene TRBV3-2) to TRBJ2-7, with a tentative D call TRBD2 (7 bases). From germline, CDR1 is LGHDT and CDR2 YNNKEL (reference sequence). V was clipped by 2 bases and J by 3 bases, with 8 bases between them. The CDR3 runs 13 residues. The CDR3 reads CASSQRGGYEQYF. In DNA form, the CDR3 reads TGTGCCAGCAGCCAAAGGGGGGGCTACGAGCAGTACTTC.

This clone was recorded once. The chain recombines TRBV5-4 with TRBJ2-1; no reliable D call. Germline V CDR1 and CDR2: SGHNT, YYREEE (reference sequence). The V and J ends lost 4 bases and 9 bases respectively, with 11 bases between them. This CDR3 contains 12 residues. The CDR3 DNA sequence: TGTGCCAGCAGCCCCTTCCACGGTGAGCAGTTCTTC. Its protein product is CASSPFHGEQFF.